This entry lists 9 T cell receptor beta chains sequenced from one sample in a study of long-term antiretroviral therapy in people with HIV (dated by TCRdb to 2021 to 2024). The immunoSEQ hsTCRB v3.0 assay was used at survey level resolution to sequence the TRB variable region. The immuneACCESS repertoire file appears here via TCRdb, limited to in-frame rearrangements. These files lack a portion of the clones; in checked studies, under half of the deficit traces to unresolved V genes, and the cause of the others is not known. The sample table contains roughly 28,000 clones; only one count was recorded for approximately 80% of them. Of the sample, roughly 9% is held by the ten largest clones. The sequencing here drew on unsorted PBMCs, taken 3 years after starting antiretroviral therapy. These receptors all come from a man aged 40-49 years with HIV.

The chain uses TRBV19 and TRBJ1-5; the D is unclear. CDR1 and CDR2 (germline): LNHDA, SQIVND (reference sequence). There are 12 residues in the CDR3. V dropped 5 bases and J dropped 9 bases, with 11 bases sitting between them. The CDR3 region is CASSPGPWPQHF. The DNA for the CDR3 is TGTGCCAGTAGTCCCGGGCCTTGGCCCCAGCATTTT.

The V gene is TRBV18, the J gene TRBJ1-2; 12 bases match TRBD1. This CDR3 is 16 amino acids long. Germline CDR1 is KGHSH and CDR2 is LQKENI. V shed 6 bases and J 8 bases; nucleotides not matched to a gene: 13. CDR3 sequence (DNA): TGTGCCAGCTCCTCGGGACAGGGGGCGCGACCGGGAGGCTACACCTTC. As protein: CASSSGQGARPGGYTF.

The chain couples TRBV19 to TRBJ2-3; 12 positions agree with TRBD1. After removal of 3 bases from V and 4 bases from J, the junction contained 11 bases not matched to a gene. Per germline, CDR1 LNHDA and CDR2 SQIVND (reference sequence). The CDR3 spans 18 residues. The CDR3 region is CASSIQSSGTGGADTQYF. CDR3 bases: TGTGCCAGTAGTATTCAATCCTCCGGGACAGGGGGCGCAGATACGCAGTATTTT. The variable domain in full, with the rest retrieved from reference TRBV19 and TRBJ2-3, is DGGITQSPKYLFRKEGQNVTLSCEQNLNHDAMYWYRQDPGQGLRLIYYSQIVNDFQKGDIAEGYSVSREKKESFPLTVTSAQKNPTAFYLCASSIQSSGTGGADTQYFGPGTRLTVL.

CDR3 region: CASSERGSNYGYTF. DNA of the CDR3: TGCGCCAGCAGTGAGAGGGGATCTAACTATGGCTACACCTTC. The chain employs TRBV10-2 and TRBJ1-2; the D gene is possibly TRBD1 (5 bases). V was shortened by 2 bases and J by 0 bases, with 7 bases between the two germline ends. This CDR3 spans 14 amino acids. Looked up from germline, CDR1 is WSHSY and CDR2 is SAAADI.

The CDR3 protein is CASKAGGSYNEQFF. Written as DNA, the CDR3 is TGTGCCAGCAAAGCAGGGGGGTCCTACAATGAGCAGTTCTTC. This sequence joins TRBV7-9 and TRBJ2-1; D perhaps matches TRBD1 (7 bases). Germline CDR1 reads SEHNR; CDR2 reads FQNEAQ (reference sequence). With 7 bases removed from V and 1 base from J, the gap between germline ends came to 11 bases. The length of the CDR3 is 14 residues.

This sequence joins TRBV29-1 and TRBJ2-7; 10 nucleotides agree with TRBD2. V trimming: 6 bases; J trimming: 4 bases; junction bases outside the gene matches: 12. Germline CDR1 and CDR2: SQVTM and ANQGSEA. This CDR3 is 15 amino acids long. CDR3: CSVRGVASGGYEQYF. CDR3 nucleotides: TGCAGCGTACGTGGGGTGGCTAGCGGGGGATACGAGCAGTACTTC.

The V gene is TRBV6-8, the J gene TRBJ2-7; the D gene is possibly TRBD2 (5 bases). CDR3 size: 16 residues. The germline V gene has CDR1 MNHGY and CDR2 SAAAGT. V gave up 6 bases and J gave up 7 bases, with 25 bases separating them. This chain's CDR3 is CASRAPGKGRRVEQYF. The CDR3 region has the DNA TGTGCCAGCAGGGCCCCCGGGAAGGGCCGGCGTGTGGAGCAGTACTTC.

The chain employs TRBV29-1 and TRBJ2-5; D is ambiguous. V lost 2 bases and J 2 bases, leaving 12 bases between the germline ends. This CDR3 is built from 14 residues. The V gene's germline CDR1 is SQVTM and CDR2 ANQGSEA. The CDR3 bases are TGCAGCGTTGAAATGGGGATTCGGCAAGAGACCCAGTACTTC. The encoded protein is CSVEMGIRQETQYF.

The chain carries TRBV4-3 and TRBJ2-3; 9 bases match TRBD2. This CDR3 spans 17 amino acids. Germline values: CDR1 LGHNA, CDR2 YSLEER. V gave up 0 bases and J gave up 5 bases; unmatched junction bases: 9. The CDR3 DNA follows: TGCGCCAGCAGCCAAGATCGAGCTAGCGGGAAAGGAGATACGCAGTATTTT. It translates to CASSQDRASGKGDTQYF.